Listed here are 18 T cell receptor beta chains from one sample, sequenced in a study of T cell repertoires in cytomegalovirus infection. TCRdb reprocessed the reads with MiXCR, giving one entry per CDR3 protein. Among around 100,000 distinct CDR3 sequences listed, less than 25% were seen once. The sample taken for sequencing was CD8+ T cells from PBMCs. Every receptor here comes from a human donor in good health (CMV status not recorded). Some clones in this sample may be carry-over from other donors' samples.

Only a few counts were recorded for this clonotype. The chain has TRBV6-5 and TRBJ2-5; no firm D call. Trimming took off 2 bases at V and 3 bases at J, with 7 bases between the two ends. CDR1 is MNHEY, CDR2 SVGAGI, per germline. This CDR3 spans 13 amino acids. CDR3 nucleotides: TGTGCCAGCAGTTACGGTGCGGAAGAGACCCAGTACTTC. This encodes CASSYGAEETQYF.

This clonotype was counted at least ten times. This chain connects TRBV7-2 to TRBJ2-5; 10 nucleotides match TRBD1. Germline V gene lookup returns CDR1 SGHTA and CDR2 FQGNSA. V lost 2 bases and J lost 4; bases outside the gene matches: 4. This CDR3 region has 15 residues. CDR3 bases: TGTGCCAGCAGCTTATCCGGGACAGGGGTAGAGACCCAGTACTTC. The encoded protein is CASSLSGTGVETQYF.

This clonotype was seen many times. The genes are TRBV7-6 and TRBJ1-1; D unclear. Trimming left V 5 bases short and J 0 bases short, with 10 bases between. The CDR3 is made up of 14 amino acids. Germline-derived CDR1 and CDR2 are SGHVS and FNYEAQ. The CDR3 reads CASSQRAMNTEAFF. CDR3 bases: TGTGCCAGCAGCCAAAGGGCGATGAACACTGAAGCTTTCTTT.

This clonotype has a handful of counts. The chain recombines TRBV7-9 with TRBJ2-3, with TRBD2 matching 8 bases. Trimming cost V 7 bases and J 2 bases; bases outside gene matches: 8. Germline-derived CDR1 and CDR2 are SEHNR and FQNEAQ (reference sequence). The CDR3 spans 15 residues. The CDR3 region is CASIRGSGNTDTQYF. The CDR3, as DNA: TGTGCCAGCATCAGGGGTAGCGGGAACACAGATACGCAGTATTTT. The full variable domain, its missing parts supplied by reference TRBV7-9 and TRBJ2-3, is DTGVSQNPRHKITKRGQNVTFRCDPISEHNRLYWYRQTLGQGPEFLTYFQNEAQLEKSRLLSDRFSAERPKGSFSTLEIQRTEQGDSAMYLCASIRGSGNTDTQYFGPGTRLTVL.

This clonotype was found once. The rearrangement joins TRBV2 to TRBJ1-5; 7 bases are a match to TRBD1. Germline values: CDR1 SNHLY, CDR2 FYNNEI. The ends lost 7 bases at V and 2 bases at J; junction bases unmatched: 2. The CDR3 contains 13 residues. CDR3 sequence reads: CASMGTGNQPQHF. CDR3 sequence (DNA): TGTGCCAGCATGGGGACAGGCAATCAGCCCCAGCATTTT.

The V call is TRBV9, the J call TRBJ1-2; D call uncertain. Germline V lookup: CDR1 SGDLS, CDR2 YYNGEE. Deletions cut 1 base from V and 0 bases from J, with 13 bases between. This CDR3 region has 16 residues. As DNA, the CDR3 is TGTGCCAGCAGCGTACGACTTGATGGCCCTAACTATGGCTACACCTTC. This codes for CASSVRLDGPNYGYTF. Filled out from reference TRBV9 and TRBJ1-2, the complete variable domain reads DSGVTQTPKHLITATGQRVTLRCSPRSGDLSVYWYQQSLDQGLQFLIQYYNGEERAKGNILERFSAQQFPDLHSELNLSSLELGDSALYFCASSVRLDGPNYGYTFGSGTRLTVV.

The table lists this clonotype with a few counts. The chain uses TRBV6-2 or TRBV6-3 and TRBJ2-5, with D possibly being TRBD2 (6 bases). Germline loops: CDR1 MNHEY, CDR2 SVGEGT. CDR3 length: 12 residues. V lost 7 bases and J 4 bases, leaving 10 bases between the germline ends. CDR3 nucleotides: TGTGCCAGCAAAACCGGGGGAGAGACCCAGTACTTC. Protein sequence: CASKTGGETQYF.

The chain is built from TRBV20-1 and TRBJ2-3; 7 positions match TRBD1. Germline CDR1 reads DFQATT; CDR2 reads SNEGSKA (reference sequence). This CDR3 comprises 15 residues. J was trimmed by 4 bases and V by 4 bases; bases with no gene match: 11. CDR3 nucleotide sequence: TGCAGTGCTACCGAACAGGGGAGTGGAGCAGATACGCAGTATTTT. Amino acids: CSATEQGSGADTQYF.

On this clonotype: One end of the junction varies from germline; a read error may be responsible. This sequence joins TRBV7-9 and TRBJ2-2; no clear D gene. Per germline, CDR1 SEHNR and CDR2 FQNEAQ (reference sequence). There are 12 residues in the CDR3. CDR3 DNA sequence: TGTACCAGCCGCTTAGGCACCGGGGAGCTGTTTTTT. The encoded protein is CTSRLGTGELFF.

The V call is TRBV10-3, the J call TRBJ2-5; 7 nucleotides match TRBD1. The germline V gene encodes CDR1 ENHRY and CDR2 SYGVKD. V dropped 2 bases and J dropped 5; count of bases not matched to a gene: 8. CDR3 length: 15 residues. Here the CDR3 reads CAISELHRGRETQYF. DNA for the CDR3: TGTGCCATCAGTGAGCTCCACAGGGGAAGGGAGACCCAGTACTTC.

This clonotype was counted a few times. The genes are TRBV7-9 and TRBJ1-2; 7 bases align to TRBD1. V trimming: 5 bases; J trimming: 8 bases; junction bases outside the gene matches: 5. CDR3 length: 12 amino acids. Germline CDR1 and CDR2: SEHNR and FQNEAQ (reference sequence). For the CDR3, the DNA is TGTGCCAGCAGCACAGGGGCAGAGGGCTACACCTTC. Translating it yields CASSTGAEGYTF.

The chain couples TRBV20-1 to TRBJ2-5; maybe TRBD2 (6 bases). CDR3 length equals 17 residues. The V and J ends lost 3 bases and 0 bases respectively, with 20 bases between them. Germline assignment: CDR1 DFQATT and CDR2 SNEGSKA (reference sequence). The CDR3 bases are TGCAGTGCTAGGGGAGAGGGGCGGGGCCTATACCAAGAGACCCAGTACTTC. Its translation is CSARGEGRGLYQETQYF.

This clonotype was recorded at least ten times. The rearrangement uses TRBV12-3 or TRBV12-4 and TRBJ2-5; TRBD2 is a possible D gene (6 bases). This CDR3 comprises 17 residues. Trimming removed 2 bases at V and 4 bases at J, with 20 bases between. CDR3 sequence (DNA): TGTGCCAGCAGTTTAACGGGGGTTAGCGACCCCGGAGAGACCCAGTACTTC. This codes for CASSLTGVSDPGETQYF.

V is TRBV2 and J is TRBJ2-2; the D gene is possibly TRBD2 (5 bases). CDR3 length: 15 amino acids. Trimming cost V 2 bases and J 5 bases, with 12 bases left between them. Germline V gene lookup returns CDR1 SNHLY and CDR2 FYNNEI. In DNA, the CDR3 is TGTGCCAGCAGTGAAAATGGACTTGAGACCGGGGAGCTGTTTTTT. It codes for CASSENGLETGELFF.

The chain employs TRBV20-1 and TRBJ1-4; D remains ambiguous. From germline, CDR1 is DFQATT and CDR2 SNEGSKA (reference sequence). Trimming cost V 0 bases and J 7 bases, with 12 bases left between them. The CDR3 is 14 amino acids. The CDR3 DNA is TGCAGTGCTAGAGACCTATGGGGATCTGAAAAACTGTTTTTT. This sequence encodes CSARDLWGSEKLFF.

CDR3 residues: CADRRTGRYSYEQYF. The CDR3 DNA follows: TGTGCGGATCGGCGGACAGGGCGATACTCCTACGAGCAGTACTTC. The genes are TRBV19 and TRBJ2-7; 8 positions agree with TRBD1. The CDR3 has 15 amino acids. The germline CDR1 and CDR2 sequences are LNHDA and SQIVND (reference sequence).

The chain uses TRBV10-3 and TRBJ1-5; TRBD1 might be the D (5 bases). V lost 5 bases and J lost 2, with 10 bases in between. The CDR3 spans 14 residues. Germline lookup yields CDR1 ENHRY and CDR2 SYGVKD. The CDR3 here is CAISPTEGNQPQHF. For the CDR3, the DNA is TGTGCCATCAGTCCGACAGAAGGCAATCAGCCCCAGCATTTT.

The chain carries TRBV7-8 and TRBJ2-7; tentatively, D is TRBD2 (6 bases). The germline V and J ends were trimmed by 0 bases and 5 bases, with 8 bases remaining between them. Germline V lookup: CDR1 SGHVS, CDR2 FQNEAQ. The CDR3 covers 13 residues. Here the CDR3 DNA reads TGTGCCAGCAGCTTAGCGTCGGGGGACGAGCAGTACTTC. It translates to CASSLASGDEQYF. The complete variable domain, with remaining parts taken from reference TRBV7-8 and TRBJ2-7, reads GAGVSQSPRYKVAKRGQDVALRCDPISGHVSLFWYQQALGQGPEFLTYFQNEAQLDKSGLPSDRFFAERPEGSVSTLKIQRTQQEDSAVYLCASSLASGDEQYFGPGTRLTVT.